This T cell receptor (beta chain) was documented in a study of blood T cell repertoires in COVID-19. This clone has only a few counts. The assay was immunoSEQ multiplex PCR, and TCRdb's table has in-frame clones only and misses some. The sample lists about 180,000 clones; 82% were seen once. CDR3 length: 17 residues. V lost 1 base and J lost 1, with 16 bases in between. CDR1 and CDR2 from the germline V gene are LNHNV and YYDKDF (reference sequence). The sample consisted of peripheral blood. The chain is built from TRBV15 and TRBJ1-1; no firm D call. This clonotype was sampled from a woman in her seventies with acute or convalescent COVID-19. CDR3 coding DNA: TGTGCCACCAGCAGAGCTTCCCTGGGCAGACAGAACACTGAAGCTTTCTTT. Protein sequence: CATSRASLGRQNTEAFF.